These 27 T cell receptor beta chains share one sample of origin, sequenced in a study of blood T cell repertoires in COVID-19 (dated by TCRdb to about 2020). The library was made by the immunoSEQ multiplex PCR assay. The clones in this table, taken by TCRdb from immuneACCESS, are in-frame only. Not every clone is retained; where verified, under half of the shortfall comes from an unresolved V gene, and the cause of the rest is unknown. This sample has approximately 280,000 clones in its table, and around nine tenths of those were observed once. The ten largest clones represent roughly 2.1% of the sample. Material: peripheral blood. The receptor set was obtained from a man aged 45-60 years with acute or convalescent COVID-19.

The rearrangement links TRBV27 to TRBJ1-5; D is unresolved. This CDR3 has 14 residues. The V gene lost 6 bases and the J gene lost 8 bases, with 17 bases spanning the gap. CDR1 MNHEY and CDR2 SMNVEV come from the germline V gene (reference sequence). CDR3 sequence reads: CASSLQSYAEPQHF. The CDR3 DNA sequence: TGTGCCAGCAGCCTACAGAGCTATGCCGAGCCCCAGCATTTT.

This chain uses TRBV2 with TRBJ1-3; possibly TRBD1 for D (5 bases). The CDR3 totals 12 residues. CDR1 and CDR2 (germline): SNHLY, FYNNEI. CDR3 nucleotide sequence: TGTGCGTGGGGCTTCTCTGGAAACACCATATATTTT. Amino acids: CAWGFSGNTIYF.

CDR3 protein: CASGGTGVNSPLHF. CDR3 coding DNA: TGTGCCAGCGGGGGGACAGGGGTTAATTCACCCCTCCACTTT. This chain uses TRBV5-6 with TRBJ1-6; 10 bases are a match to TRBD1. V was pared by 7 bases and J by 6 bases, with 4 bases of the junction left unmatched. Germline V gene lookup returns CDR1 SGHDT and CDR2 YYEEEE. This CDR3 region has 14 residues. Full variable domain (remainder filled in from reference TRBV5-6 and TRBJ1-6): DAGVTQSPTHLIKTRGQQVTLRCSPKSGHDTVSWYQQALGQGPQFIFQYYEEEERQRGNFPDRFSGHQFPNYSSELNVNALLLGDSALYLCASGGTGVNSPLHFGNGTRLTVT.

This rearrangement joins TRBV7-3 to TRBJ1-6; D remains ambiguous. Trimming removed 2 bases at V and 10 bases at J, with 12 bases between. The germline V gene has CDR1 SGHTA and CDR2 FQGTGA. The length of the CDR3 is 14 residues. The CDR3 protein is CASSLGPLRSPLHF. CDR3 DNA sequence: TGTGCCAGCAGCTTAGGTCCCCTCAGGTCACCCCTCCACTTT.

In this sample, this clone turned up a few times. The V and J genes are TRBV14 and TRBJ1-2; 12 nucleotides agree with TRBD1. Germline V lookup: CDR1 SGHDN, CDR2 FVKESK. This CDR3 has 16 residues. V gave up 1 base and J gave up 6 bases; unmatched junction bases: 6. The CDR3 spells CASSQGGTGGGNGYTF. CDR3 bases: TGTGCCAGCAGCCAAGGGGGGACAGGGGGCGGAAATGGCTACACCTTC.

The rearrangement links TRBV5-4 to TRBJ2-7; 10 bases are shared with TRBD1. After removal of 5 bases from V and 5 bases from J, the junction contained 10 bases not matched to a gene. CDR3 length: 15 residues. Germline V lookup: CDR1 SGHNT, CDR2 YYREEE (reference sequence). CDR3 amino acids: CASRGRTGGGDEQYF. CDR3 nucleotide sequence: TGTGCCAGCAGGGGGAGGACAGGGGGAGGGGACGAGCAGTACTTC.

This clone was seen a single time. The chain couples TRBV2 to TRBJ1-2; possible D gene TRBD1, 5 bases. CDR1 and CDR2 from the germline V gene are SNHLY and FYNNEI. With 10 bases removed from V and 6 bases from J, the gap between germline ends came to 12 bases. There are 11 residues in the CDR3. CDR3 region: CAIPGGDGYTF. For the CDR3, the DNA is TGTGCCATTCCGGGGGGGGATGGCTACACCTTC.

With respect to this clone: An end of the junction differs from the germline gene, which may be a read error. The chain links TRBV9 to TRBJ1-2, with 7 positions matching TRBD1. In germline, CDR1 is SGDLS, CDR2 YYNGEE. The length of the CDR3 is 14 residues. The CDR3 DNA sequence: TGTGCCAGCAGCGTCCACAGGGGCCTCAATGGTTACACCTTC. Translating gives CASSVHRGLNGYTF.

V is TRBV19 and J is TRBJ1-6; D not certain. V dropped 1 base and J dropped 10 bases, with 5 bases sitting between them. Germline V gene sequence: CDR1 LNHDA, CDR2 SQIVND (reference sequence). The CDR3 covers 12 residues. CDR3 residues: CASSIGGSPLHF. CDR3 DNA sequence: TGTGCCAGTAGTATAGGAGGATCACCCCTCCACTTT. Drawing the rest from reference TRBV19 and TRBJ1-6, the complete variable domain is DGGITQSPKYLFRKEGQNVTLSCEQNLNHDAMYWYRQDPGQGLRLIYYSQIVNDFQKGDIAEGYSVSREKKESFPLTVTSAQKNPTAFYLCASSIGGSPLHFGNGTRLTVT.

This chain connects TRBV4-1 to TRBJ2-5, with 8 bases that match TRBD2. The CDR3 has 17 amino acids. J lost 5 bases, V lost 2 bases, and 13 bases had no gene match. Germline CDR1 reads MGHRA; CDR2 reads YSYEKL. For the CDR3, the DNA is TGCGCCAGCAGCCAAACTCGAATGACGGGACTAGTGGAGACCCAGTACTTC. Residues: CASSQTRMTGLVETQYF.

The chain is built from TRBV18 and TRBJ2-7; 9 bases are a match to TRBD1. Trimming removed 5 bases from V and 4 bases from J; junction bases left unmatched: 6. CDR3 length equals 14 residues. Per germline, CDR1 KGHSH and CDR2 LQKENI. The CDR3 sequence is CASSEGQGLYEQYF. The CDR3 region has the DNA TGTGCCAGCTCAGAGGGACAGGGTCTATACGAGCAGTACTTC.

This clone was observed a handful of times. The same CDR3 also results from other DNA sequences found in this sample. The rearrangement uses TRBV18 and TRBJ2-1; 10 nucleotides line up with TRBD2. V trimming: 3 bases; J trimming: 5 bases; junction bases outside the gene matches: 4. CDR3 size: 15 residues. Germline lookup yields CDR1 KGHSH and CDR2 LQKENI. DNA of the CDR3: TGTGCCAGCTCACCCGGCCTAGCGGGGGACAATGAGCAGTTCTTC. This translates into CASSPGLAGDNEQFF.

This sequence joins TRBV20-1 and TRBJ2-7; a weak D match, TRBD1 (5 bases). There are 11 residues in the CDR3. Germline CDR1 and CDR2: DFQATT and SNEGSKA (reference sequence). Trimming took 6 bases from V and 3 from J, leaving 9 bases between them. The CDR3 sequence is CSASQGYEQYF. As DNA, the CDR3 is TGCAGTGCCTCTCAGGGCTACGAGCAGTACTTC.

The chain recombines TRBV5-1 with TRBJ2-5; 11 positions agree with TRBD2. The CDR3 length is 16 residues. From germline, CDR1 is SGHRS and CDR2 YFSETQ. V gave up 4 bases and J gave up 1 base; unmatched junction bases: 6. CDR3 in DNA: TGCGCCAGCAGCAGCAGACTAGCGGGGCTCCAAGAGACCCAGTACTTC. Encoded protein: CASSSRLAGLQETQYF.

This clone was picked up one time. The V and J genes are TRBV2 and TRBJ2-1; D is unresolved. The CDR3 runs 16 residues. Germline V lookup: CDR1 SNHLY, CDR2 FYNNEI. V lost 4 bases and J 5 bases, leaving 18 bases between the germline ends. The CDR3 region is CASSVVPPAGDNEQFF. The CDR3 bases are TGTGCCAGCAGTGTAGTTCCCCCGGCAGGCGACAATGAGCAGTTCTTC.

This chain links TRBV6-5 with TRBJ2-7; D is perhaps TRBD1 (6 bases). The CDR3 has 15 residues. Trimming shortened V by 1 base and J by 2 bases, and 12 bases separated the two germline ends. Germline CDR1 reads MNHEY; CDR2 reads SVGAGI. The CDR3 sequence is CASSYLTGIAYEQYF. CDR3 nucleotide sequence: TGTGCCAGCAGTTACTTGACAGGTATTGCCTACGAGCAGTACTTC.

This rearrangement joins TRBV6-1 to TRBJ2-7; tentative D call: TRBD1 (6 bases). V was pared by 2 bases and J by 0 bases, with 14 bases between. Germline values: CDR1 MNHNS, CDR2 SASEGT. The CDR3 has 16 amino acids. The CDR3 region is CASSEMGARGSYEQYF. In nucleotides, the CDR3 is TGTGCCAGCAGTGAAATGGGGGCAAGGGGCTCCTACGAGCAGTACTTC.

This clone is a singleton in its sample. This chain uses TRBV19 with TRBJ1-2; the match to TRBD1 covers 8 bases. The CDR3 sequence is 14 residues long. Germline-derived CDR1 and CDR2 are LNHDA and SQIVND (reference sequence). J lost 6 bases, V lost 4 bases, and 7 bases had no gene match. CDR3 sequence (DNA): TGTGCCAGTAGTACCCCAACGGACAGGGATGGCTACACCTTC. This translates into CASSTPTDRDGYTF.

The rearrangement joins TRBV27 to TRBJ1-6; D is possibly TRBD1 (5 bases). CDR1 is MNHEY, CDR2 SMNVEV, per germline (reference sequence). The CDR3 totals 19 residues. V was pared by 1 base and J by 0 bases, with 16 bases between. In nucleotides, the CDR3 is TGTGCCAGCAGTTTATTTTTCACAGGTAGAAGCTCCTATAATTCACCCCTCCACTTT. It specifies CASSLFFTGRSSYNSPLHF.

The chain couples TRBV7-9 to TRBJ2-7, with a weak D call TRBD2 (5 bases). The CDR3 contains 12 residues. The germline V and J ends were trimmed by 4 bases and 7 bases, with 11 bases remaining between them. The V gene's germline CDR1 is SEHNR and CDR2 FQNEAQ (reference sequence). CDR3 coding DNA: TGTGCCAGCAGCTCAGGCGAGCGGGAGCAGTACTTC. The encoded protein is CASSSGEREQYF.

CDR3 in amino acids: CASKGQAPYEQYF. The CDR3 bases are TGTGCCAGCAAGGGACAGGCTCCCTACGAGCAGTACTTC. This chain connects TRBV27 to TRBJ2-7; 8 nucleotides agree with TRBD1. The J segment lost 2 bases and the V segment lost 7 bases, leaving 4 bases of the junction unmatched. CDR3 length: 13 residues. Germline V lookup: CDR1 MNHEY, CDR2 SMNVEV (reference sequence).

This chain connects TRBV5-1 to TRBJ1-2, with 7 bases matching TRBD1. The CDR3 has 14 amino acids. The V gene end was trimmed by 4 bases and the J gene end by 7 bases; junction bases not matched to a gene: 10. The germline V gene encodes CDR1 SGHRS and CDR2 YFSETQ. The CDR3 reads CASSGPDRMGGYTF. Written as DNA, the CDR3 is TGCGCCAGCAGCGGACCGGACAGGATGGGTGGCTACACCTTC.

This chain's CDR3 is CASSFSGQEQFF. CDR3 coding DNA: TGTGCCAGCAGTTTTTCGGGACAGGAGCAGTTCTTC. J is TRBJ2-1 and V is TRBV6-5, with 7 bases matching TRBD1. Germline CDR1 MNHEY, CDR2 SVGAGI. This CDR3 is built from 12 residues. V lost 4 bases and J lost 10; bases outside the gene matches: 4.

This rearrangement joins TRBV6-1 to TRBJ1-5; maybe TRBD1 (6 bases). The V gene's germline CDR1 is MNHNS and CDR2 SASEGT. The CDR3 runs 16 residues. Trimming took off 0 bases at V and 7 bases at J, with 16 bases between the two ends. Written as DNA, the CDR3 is TGTGCCAGCAGTGAAGCGCCGGGCAGGGGAGAACAGCCCCAGCATTTT. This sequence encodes CASSEAPGRGEQPQHF.

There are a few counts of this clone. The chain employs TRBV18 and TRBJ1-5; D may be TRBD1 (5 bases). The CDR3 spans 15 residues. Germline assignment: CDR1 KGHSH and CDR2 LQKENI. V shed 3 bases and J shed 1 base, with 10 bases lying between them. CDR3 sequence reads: CASSPEGMSNQPQHF. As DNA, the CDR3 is TGTGCCAGCTCACCGGAGGGGATGAGCAATCAGCCCCAGCATTTT.

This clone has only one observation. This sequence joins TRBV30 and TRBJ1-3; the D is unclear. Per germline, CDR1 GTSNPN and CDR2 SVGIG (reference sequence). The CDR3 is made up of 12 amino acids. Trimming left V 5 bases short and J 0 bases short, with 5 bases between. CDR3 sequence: CAWAGSGNTIYF. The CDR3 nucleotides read TGTGCCTGGGCAGGCTCTGGAAACACCATATATTTT. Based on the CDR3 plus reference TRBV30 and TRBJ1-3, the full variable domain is SQTIHQWPATLVQPVGSPLSLECTVEGTSNPNLYWYRQAAGRGLQLLFYSVGIGQISSEVPQNLSASRPQDRQFILSSKKLLLSDSGFYLCAWAGSGNTIYFGEGSWLTVV.

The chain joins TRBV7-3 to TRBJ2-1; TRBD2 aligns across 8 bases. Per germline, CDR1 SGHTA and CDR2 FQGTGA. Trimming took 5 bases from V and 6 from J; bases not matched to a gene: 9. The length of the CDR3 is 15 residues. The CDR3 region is CASSPGTSQGNEQFF. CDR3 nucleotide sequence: TGTGCCAGCAGCCCCGGGACTAGTCAAGGCAATGAGCAGTTCTTC.